These 22 T cell receptor beta chains were sequenced from one sample in a study of technical replicates of blood from a few donors. The data were produced by immunoSEQ multiplex PCR, yet TCRdb's version contains in-frame clones alone and is incomplete. The table records approximately 80,000 clones, roughly 90% of them present only once. Input material: T cells isolated from PBMCs. These receptors all stem from a human donor in good health.

This chain joins TRBV29-1 and TRBJ2-3; tentatively, D is TRBD1 (6 bases). The V gene lost 2 bases and the J gene lost 2 bases, with 14 bases spanning the gap. This CDR3 spans 15 amino acids. CDR1 SQVTM and CDR2 ANQGSEA come from the germline V gene. CDR3: CSVESTGRLTDTQYF. Here the CDR3 DNA reads TGCAGCGTTGAATCGACAGGCCGACTCACAGATACGCAGTATTTT.

The CDR3 DNA follows: TGCGCCAGCAGCTTCGGTAACAATGAGCAGTTCTTC. Its translation is CASSFGNNEQFF. The V call is TRBV5-1, the J call TRBJ2-1; D unresolved. Germline lookup yields CDR1 SGHRS and CDR2 YFSETQ. The V end was cut by 2 bases, the J end by 5 bases, with 5 bases between. The CDR3 is 12 amino acids. The full variable domain, with the rest looked up from reference TRBV5-1 and TRBJ2-1, is KAGVTQTPRYLIKTRGQQVTLSCSPISGHRSVSWYQQTPGQGLQFLFEYFSETQRNKGNFPGRFSGRQFSNSRSEMNVSTLELGDSALYLCASSFGNNEQFFGPGTRLTVL.

V usage is TRBV19 and J usage is TRBJ1-5; D is unresolved. V lost 1 base and J lost 0, with 13 bases in between. The CDR3 has 17 residues. Germline CDR1 LNHDA, CDR2 SQIVND (reference sequence). CDR3 protein: CASSIGSVYNSNQPQHF. The DNA of the CDR3 is TGTGCCAGTAGTATAGGATCTGTGTACAATAGCAATCAGCCCCAGCATTTT.

The J gene is TRBJ2-2, the V gene TRBV28; 7 bases match TRBD1. The trim removed 9 bases at V and 3 bases at J, leaving 4 bases unmatched. CDR3 length: 13 residues. From germline, CDR1 is MDHEN and CDR2 SYDVKM. This chain's CDR3 is CASNRGDTGELFF. The CDR3 DNA sequence: TGTGCCAGTAACAGGGGAGACACCGGGGAGCTGTTTTTT.

The J gene is TRBJ1-2, the V gene TRBV10-3, with TRBD1 matching 11 bases. Germline V CDR1 and CDR2: ENHRY, SYGVKD. The CDR3 spans 15 residues. Trimming cost V 4 bases and J 0 bases; bases outside gene matches: 1. CDR3 amino acids: CAISGGQGANYGYTF. CDR3 DNA sequence: TGTGCCATCAGTGGGGGACAGGGGGCTAACTATGGCTACACCTTC.

The chain couples TRBV5-4 to TRBJ2-3; unclear D gene. Germline lookup yields CDR1 SGHNT and CDR2 YYREEE (reference sequence). The CDR3 spans 16 residues. V gave up 0 bases and J gave up 2 bases, with 13 bases separating them. CDR3 DNA: TGTGCCAGCAGCTTGGCCCCAGTGTTATACACAGATACGCAGTATTTT. Protein sequence: CASSLAPVLYTDTQYF.

CDR3 coding DNA: TGTGCCAGCAGTGTCCACCGGGGACTAGAGGTTACGGATACGCAGTATTTT. Translating it yields CASSVHRGLEVTDTQYF. The chain combines TRBV2 with TRBJ2-3; 8 positions agree with TRBD2. After removal of 4 bases from V and 6 bases from J, the junction contained 15 bases not matched to a gene. Germline values: CDR1 SNHLY, CDR2 FYNNEI. CDR3 length: 17 amino acids.

The chain combines TRBV2 with TRBJ2-1, with 10 bases identical to TRBD2. The germline CDR1 and CDR2 sequences are SNHLY and FYNNEI. CDR3 size: 14 residues. Trimming cost V 9 bases and J 0 bases; bases outside gene matches: 2. The CDR3 bases are TGTGCCAGGAGCGGGAGGGACTCCTACAATGAGCAGTTCTTC. Its protein is CARSGRDSYNEQFF.

The chain employs TRBV9 and TRBJ2-1; TRBD2 might be the D (7 bases). The ends were cut back, 4 bases at V and 5 bases at J, with 22 bases in the middle. Germline CDR1 is SGDLS and CDR2 is YYNGEE. The CDR3 runs 17 residues. CDR3 loop: CASSIVDGGQGNNEQFF. The CDR3 bases are TGTGCCAGCAGCATCGTGGACGGGGGGCAGGGGAACAATGAGCAGTTCTTC.

This chain joins TRBV7-6 and TRBJ2-5; 10 bases align to TRBD2. The CDR3 totals 18 residues. Germline CDR1 SGHVS, CDR2 FNYEAQ. V was pared by 1 base and J by 4 bases, with 12 bases of the junction left unmatched. CDR3 in DNA: TGTGCCAGCAGCTTAGAGGGCCCTAGCGGGAGAAGGGGAGAGACCCAGTACTTC. Its translation: CASSLEGPSGRRGETQYF.

CDR3 protein: CASSIVGQLGDTQYF. The CDR3 nucleotides are TGTGCCAGTAGTATAGTCGGCCAGCTAGGAGATACGCAGTATTTT. The chain links TRBV19 to TRBJ2-3; no clear D. CDR3 size: 15 residues. Per the germline V gene, CDR1 is LNHDA and CDR2 is SQIVND (reference sequence). V lost 1 base to trimming and J lost 5 bases, with 13 bases between them.

CDR3 coding DNA: TGTGCCAGCAGCTTGCCTAGCGGACAAGAGACCCAGTACTTC. This translates into CASSLPSGQETQYF. The chain employs TRBV5-6 and TRBJ2-5; TRBD2 matches 7 bases. V lost 1 base to trimming and J lost 2 bases; unmatched junction nucleotides: 2. CDR3 size: 14 residues. CDR1 is SGHDT and CDR2 is YYEEEE in the germline V gene.

The V and J genes are TRBV6-1 and TRBJ2-7, with D hard to call. The V gene's germline CDR1 is MNHNS and CDR2 SASEGT. This CDR3 is built from 15 residues. V dropped 2 bases and J dropped 3 bases, with 14 bases sitting between them. The CDR3, as DNA: TGTGCCAGCAGTGAATTCGGCGGTCAAAACTACGAGCAGTACTTC. It yields the protein CASSEFGGQNYEQYF.

The V call is TRBV4-2, the J call TRBJ2-6, with 11 positions matching TRBD2. Per the germline V gene, CDR1 is LGHNA and CDR2 is YNFKEQ. J gave up 0 bases and V 4 bases, and 5 bases lay outside the gene matches. The CDR3 extends over 18 amino acids. Written as DNA, the CDR3 is TGTGCCAGCAGCCCCGGACTAGCGGGCTACTCTGGGGCCAACGTCCTGACTTTC. This sequence encodes CASSPGLAGYSGANVLTF.

The chain joins TRBV11-2 to TRBJ2-1; a possible D gene is TRBD2 (6 bases). This CDR3 is 15 amino acids long. V gave up 0 bases and J gave up 4 bases, with 10 bases separating them. Germline CDR1 reads SGHAT; CDR2 reads FQNNGV. CDR3 loop: CASSLERDLYNEQFF. The CDR3 coding sequence is TGTGCCAGCAGCTTAGAGCGGGACCTGTACAATGAGCAGTTCTTC.

The chain uses TRBV30 and TRBJ2-3; D remains unclear. Trimming shortened V by 4 bases and J by 2 bases, and 10 bases separated the two germline ends. Germline values: CDR1 GTSNPN, CDR2 SVGIG (reference sequence). The CDR3 is made up of 13 amino acids. The CDR3 loop is CAWTGLVTDTQYF. CDR3 in DNA: TGTGCCTGGACTGGCCTCGTCACAGATACGCAGTATTTT. The whole variable domain, filled in from reference TRBV30 and TRBJ2-3, reads SQTIHQWPATLVQPVGSPLSLECTVEGTSNPNLYWYRQAAGRGLQLLFYSVGIGQISSEVPQNLSASRPQDRQFILSSKKLLLSDSGFYLCAWTGLVTDTQYFGPGTRLTVL.

The CDR3: CATSTTGLNQPQHF. CDR3 nucleotide sequence: TGTGCCACCAGCACTACAGGGCTAAATCAGCCCCAGCATTTT. V is TRBV15 and J is TRBJ1-5; possible D gene TRBD1, 6 bases. Trimming left V 4 bases short and J 4 bases short, with 11 bases between. The germline gives CDR1 LNHNV, CDR2 YYDKDF (reference sequence). The CDR3 covers 14 residues.

The chain employs TRBV4-3 and TRBJ1-4; no reliable D call. Germline CDR1 and CDR2: LGHNA and YSLEER. This CDR3 has 15 residues. V was clipped by 4 bases and J by 1 base, with 10 bases between them. This CDR3 reads CASSPQEGTNEKLFF. The CDR3 DNA reads as TGCGCCAGCAGCCCCCAGGAGGGAACTAATGAAAAACTGTTTTTT.

This chain uses TRBV28 with TRBJ2-7; 11 bases map to TRBD2. The CDR3 sequence is 15 residues long. The trim removed 8 bases at V and 4 bases at J, leaving 10 bases unmatched. Germline CDR1 is MDHEN and CDR2 is SYDVKM. CDR3 sequence reads: CASLHLSGRGYEQYF. The CDR3, as DNA: TGTGCCAGCCTTCATCTTAGCGGGAGGGGGTACGAGCAGTACTTC.

As regards this clone: The sample contains more than one DNA sequence encoding this CDR3. The genes are TRBV6-4 and TRBJ2-1; 7 bases are shared with TRBD2. Germline CDR1 MRHNA, CDR2 SNTAGT. V was pared by 0 bases and J by 1 base, with 0 bases of the junction left unmatched. The CDR3 runs 15 residues. This chain's CDR3 is CASSDSSGSYNEQFF. DNA for the CDR3: TGTGCCAGCAGTGACTCTAGCGGGTCCTACAATGAGCAGTTCTTC.

The CDR3 sequence is CSVSDLPDRVGETQYF. Here the CDR3 DNA reads TGCAGCGTTAGTGATCTTCCGGACAGGGTGGGAGAGACCCAGTACTTC. The chain uses TRBV29-1 and TRBJ2-5; 8 bases fit TRBD1. Germline V CDR1 and CDR2: SQVTM, ANQGSEA. Germline trimming cut 5 bases from V and 4 bases from J; bases unmatched to any gene: 15. The CDR3 totals 16 residues.

The rearrangement joins TRBV4-1 to TRBJ2-5; TRBD2 might be the D (6 bases). Trimming cost V 5 bases and J 4 bases, with 11 bases left between them. The CDR3 has 13 amino acids. Looked up from germline, CDR1 is MGHRA and CDR2 is YSYEKL. This chain's CDR3 is CASSSQGLETQYF. The CDR3 DNA is TGCGCCAGCAGCTCGCAGGGACTAGAGACCCAGTACTTC.